This T cell receptor (beta chain) was documented in a study of cytotoxic CD8 clonotypes in ibrutinib-treated CLL. Study-wide context: There were, on average, around 260,000 productive templates and approximately 94,000 productive rearrangements per sample.

Clones were sequenced by immunoSEQ multiplex PCR, and TCRdb holds only the in-frame ones, with some missing. Of 250,000 to 350,000 clones listed, 70% to 80% are singletons. Note on this clone: Antigen specificity is unknown.

This CDR3 region has 15 residues. Germline CDR1 is SGHDT and CDR2 is YYEEEE. V lost 0 bases and J 3 bases, leaving 13 bases between the germline ends. Notes on the study in general: Private clonotypes, not public ones, expanded at ibrutinib response. Clonality grew at ibrutinib response; at progression, it decreased back toward baseline.

This receptor was taken from a human donor with chronic lymphocytic leukemia. This rearrangement joins TRBV5-6 to TRBJ2-7; TRBD2 is a possible D gene (6 bases). This specimen was PBMCs, taken at disease progression, from a patient treated with ibrutinib. CDR3 amino acids: CASSLGAGTGYEQYF. CDR3 DNA: TGTGCCAGCAGCTTGGGGGCAGGGACTGGCTACGAGCAGTACTTC.